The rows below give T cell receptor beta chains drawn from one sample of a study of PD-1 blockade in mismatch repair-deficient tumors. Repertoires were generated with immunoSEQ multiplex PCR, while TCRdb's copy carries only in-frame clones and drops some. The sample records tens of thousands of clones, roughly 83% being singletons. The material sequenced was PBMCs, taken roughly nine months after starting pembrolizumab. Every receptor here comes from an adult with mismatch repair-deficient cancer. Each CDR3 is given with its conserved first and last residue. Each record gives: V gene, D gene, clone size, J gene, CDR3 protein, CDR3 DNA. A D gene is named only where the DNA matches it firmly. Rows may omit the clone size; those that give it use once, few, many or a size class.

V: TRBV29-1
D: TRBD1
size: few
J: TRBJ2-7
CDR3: CSVEGTGGPYEQYF
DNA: TGCAGCGTTGAAGGGACAGGGGGACCCTACGAGCAGTACTTC

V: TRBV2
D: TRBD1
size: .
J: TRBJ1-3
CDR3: CASETGAGNTIYF
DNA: TGTGCCAGCGAAACAGGGGCTGGAAACACCATATATTTT

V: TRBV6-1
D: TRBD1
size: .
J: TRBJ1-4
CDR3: CASSEAGGTGGEKLFF
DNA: TGTGCCAGCAGTGAAGCAGGAGGGACAGGGGGCGAAAAACTGTTTTTT

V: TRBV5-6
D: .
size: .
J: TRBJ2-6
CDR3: CASTLSGANVLTF
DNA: TGTGCCAGCACCCTCTCTGGGGCCAACGTCCTGACTTTC

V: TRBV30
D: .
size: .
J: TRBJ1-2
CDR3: CAWSIVPHYGYTF
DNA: TGTGCCTGGTCTATAGTCCCCCACTATGGCTACACCTTC

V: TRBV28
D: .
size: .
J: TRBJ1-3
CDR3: CASSLPVSRNTIYF
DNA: TGTGCCAGCAGTTTACCCGTATCCAGGAACACCATATATTTT

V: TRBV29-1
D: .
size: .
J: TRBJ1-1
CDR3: CSVQRQYSEAFF
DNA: TGCAGCGTACAAAGACAGTACTCTGAAGCTTTCTTT

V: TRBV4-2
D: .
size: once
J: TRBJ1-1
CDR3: CASSSYQGNTEAFF
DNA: TGTGCCAGCAGCAGCTATCAGGGGAACACTGAAGCTTTCTTT

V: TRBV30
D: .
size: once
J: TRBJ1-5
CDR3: CAWSVKTGSPQHF
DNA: TGTGCCTGGAGTGTTAAAACAGGGTCGCCCCAGCATTTT

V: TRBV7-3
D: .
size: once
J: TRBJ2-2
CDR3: CASSLTSGIYTGELFF
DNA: TGTGCCAGCAGCTTAACCTCCGGGATCTACACCGGGGAGCTGTTTTTT

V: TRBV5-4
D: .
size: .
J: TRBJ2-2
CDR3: CASSLVGSENTGELFF
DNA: TGTGCCAGCAGCTTGGTCGGTAGCGAGAACACCGGGGAGCTGTTTTTT

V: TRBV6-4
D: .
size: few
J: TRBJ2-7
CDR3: CASIPPAGHSYEQYF
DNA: TGTGCCAGCATTCCCCCAGCGGGCCACTCCTACGAGCAGTACTTC

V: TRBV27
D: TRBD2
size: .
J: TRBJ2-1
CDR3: CASSMYPGWTSVSGLNEQFF
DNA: TGTGCCAGCAGTATGTATCCGGGATGGACTAGCGTGTCGGGTCTCAATGAGCAGTTCTTC

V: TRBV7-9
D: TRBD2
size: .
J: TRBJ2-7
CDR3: CASSLGTGEGAREQYF
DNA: TGTGCCAGCAGCTTGGGCACGGGGGAGGGAGCTAGGGAGCAGTACTTC

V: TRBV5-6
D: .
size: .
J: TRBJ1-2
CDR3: CASSWGVRNYGYTF
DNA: TGTGCCAGCAGCTGGGGGGTCCGTAACTATGGCTACACCTTC

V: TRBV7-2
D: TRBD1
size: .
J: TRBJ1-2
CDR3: CASTPAGTGGGYGYTF
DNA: TGTGCCAGCACCCCCGCCGGGACAGGGGGCGGCTATGGCTACACCTTC

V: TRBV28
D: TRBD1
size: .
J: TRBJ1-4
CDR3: CASSLQGGTNEKLFF
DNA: TGTGCCAGCAGCCTACAGGGGGGAACTAATGAAAAACTGTTTTTT

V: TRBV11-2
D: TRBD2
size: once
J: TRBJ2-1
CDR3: CASSSTISGTSGNEQFF
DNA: TGTGCCAGCAGCTCTACAATTTCCGGGACTAGCGGCAATGAGCAGTTCTTC

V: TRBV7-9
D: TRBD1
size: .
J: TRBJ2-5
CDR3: CASSSRRDRVCQETQYF
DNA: TGTGCCAGCAGTTCCCGTCGCGACAGGGTTTGCCAAGAGACCCAGTACTTC

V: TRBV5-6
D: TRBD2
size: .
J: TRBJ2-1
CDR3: CASSRPTSGKVNEQFF
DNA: TGTGCCAGCAGCCGACCGACTAGCGGGAAGGTCAATGAGCAGTTCTTC

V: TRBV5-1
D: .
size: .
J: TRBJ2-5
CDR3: CASSFVGRGSGETQYF
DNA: TGCGCCAGCAGCTTCGTCGGTCGGGGGAGTGGTGAGACCCAGTACTTC

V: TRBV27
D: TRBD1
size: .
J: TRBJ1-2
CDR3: CASSTGQGEGYTF
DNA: TGTGCCAGCAGCACGGGACAGGGTGAAGGCTACACCTTC

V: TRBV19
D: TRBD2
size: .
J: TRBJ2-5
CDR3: CASSIGTSGRGETQYF
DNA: TGTGCCAGTAGTATCGGAACTAGCGGGAGGGGAGAGACCCAGTACTTC

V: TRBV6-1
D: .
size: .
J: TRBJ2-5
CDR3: CASQQFYQETQYF
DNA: TGTGCCAGTCAACAGTTTTACCAAGAGACCCAGTACTTC

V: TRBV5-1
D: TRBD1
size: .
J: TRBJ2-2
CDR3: CASSLLTGVDGELFF
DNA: TGCGCCAGCAGCTTGTTGACAGGGGTTGACGGGGAGCTGTTTTTT

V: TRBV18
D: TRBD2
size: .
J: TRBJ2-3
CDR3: CASSLAGGSTDTQYF
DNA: TGTGCCAGCTCACTAGCGGGAGGGTCCACAGATACGCAGTATTTT

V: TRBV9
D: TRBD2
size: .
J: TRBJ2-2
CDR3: CASSPRTSGSAGELFF
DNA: TGTGCCAGCAGCCCACGGACTAGCGGGAGCGCCGGGGAGCTGTTTTTT